This entry features one T cell receptor (delta chain) sequence. Its cognate antigen is unknown. Germline V gives CDR1 GEAIGNYY, CDR2 EKD. After removal of 3 bases from V and 2 bases from J, the junction contained 8 bases not matched to a gene. This CDR3 has 16 amino acids. Extracted RNA was reverse transcribed into cDNA. Pooled V-gene forward primers with one constant-region reverse primer generated the CDR3 amplicons by multiplex PCR. TCRdb ran CATT on the multiplex PCR reads. Of 80,000 or so delta-chain clones listed, around 35% were seen once; the top ten hold over 0.2%. The sorted cells were CD3+ Vdelta1+ Vdelta2- thymocytes from alphabeta-depleted thymus. The data derive from a study of Vδ1+ human thymocytes. Study results and limitations: Unlike peripheral blood Vdelta1+ controls, thymic delta-chain sequences included around 21% Vdelta2 and few Vdelta3. In the thymus, TRG and TRD repertoires looked highly polyclonal with Gaussian CDR3 lengths. Unexpected Vdelta2 sequences could cause misinterpretation of bulk repertoire data.

This TCR derives from a boy in the first two years of life who had congenital heart surgery. V is TRDV2 and J is TRDJ1, with 10 bases that match TRDD3. The sequenced sample was Vdelta1+ gamma-delta thymocytes from the thymus. Subset: FACS-sorted CD3+ TCRalphabeta- TCRVdelta1+ TCRVdelta2- thymocytes. The CDR3 sequence is CACDLLGDAGTDKLIF. The CDR3 DNA reads as TGTGCCTGTGACCTACTGGGGGATGCAGGAACCGATAAACTCATCTTT.